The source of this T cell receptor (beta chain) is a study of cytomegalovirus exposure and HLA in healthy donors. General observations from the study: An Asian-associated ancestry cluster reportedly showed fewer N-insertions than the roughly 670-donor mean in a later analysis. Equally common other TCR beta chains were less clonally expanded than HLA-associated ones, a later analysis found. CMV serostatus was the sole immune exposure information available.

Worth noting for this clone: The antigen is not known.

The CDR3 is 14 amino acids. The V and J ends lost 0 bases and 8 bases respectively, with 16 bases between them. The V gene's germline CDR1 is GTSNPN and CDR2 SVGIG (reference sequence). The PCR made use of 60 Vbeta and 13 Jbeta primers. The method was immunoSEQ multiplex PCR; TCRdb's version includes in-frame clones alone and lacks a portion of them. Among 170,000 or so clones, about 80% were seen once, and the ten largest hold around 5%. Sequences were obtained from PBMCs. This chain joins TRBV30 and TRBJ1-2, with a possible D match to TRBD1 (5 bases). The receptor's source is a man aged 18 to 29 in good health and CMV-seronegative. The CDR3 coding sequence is TGTGCCTGGAGTGTATTAATCACACAGGCGGGCTACACCTTC. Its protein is CAWSVLITQAGYTF.